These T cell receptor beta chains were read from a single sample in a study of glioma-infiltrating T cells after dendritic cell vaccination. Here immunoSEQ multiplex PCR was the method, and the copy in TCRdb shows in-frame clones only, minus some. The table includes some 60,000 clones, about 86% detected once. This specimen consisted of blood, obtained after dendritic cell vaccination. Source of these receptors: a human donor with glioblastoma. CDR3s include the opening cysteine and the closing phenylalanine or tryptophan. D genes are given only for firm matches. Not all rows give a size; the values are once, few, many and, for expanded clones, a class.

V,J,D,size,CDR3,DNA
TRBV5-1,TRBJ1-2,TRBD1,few,CASSPGWDSLYGYTF,TGCGCCAGCAGCCCCGGGTGGGACAGTCTCTATGGCTACACCTTC
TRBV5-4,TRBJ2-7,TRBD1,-,CASSFPGQGYYEQYF,TGTGCCAGCAGCTTCCCGGGACAGGGGTACTACGAGCAGTACTTC
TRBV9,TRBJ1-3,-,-,CASSQRGGGNTIYF,TGTGCCAGCAGCCAAAGGGGAGGAGGAAACACCATATATTTT
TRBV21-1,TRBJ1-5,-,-,CASSPTDRGPVYSNQPQHF,TGTGCCAGCAGCCCTACGGACAGGGGGCCGGTCTATAGCAATCAGCCCCAGCATTTT
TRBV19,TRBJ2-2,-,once,CASISGQPYTGELFF,TGTGCCAGTATATCCGGACAGCCCTACACCGGGGAGCTGTTTTTT
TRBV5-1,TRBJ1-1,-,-,CASSPEGGRNTEAFF,TGCGCCAGCAGCCCGGAGGGGGGGCGGAACACTGAAGCTTTCTTT
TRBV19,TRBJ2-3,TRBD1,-,CASRGSGTGSTDTQYF,TGTGCCAGTAGAGGCTCCGGGACAGGGAGCACAGATACGCAGTATTTT
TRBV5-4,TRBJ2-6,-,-,CASSLDSSGANVLTF,TGTGCCAGCAGCTTGGACAGCTCTGGGGCCAACGTCCTGACTTTC
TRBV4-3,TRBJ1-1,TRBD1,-,CASSPGDSLNTEAFF,TGCGCCAGCAGCCCCGGGGACAGCCTAAACACTGAAGCTTTCTTT
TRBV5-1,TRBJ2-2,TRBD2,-,CASSLRLAENTGELFF,TGCGCCAGCAGCTTACGACTAGCGGAGAACACCGGGGAGCTGTTTTTT
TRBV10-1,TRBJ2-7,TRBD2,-,CASSKLAGGAEQYF,TGCGCCAGCAGTAAACTAGCGGGGGGCGCCGAGCAGTACTTC
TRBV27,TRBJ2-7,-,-,CASGADSNYEQYF,TGTGCCAGCGGGGCGGACAGTAACTACGAGCAGTACTTC
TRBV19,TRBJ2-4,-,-,CASSPWGLKNIQYF,TGTGCCAGTAGTCCCTGGGGACTCAAAAACATTCAGTACTTC
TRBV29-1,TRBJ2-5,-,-,CSVEDEVDPIQETQYF,TGCAGCGTTGAAGATGAGGTCGACCCCATCCAAGAGACCCAGTACTTC
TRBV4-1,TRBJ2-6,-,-,CASSQEGGVSGANVLTF,TGCGCCAGCAGCCAAGAAGGAGGGGTCTCTGGGGCCAACGTCCTGACTTTC
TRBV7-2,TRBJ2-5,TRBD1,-,CASGTQGAGRETQYF,TGTGCCAGCGGAACACAGGGGGCAGGTAGAGAGACCCAGTACTTC
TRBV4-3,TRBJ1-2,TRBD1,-,CASSLRQGGGYTF,TGCGCCAGCAGCCTCCGGCAAGGGGGCGGCTACACCTTC
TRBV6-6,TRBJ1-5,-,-,CASRAGGEGNQPQHF,TGTGCCAGCAGGGCGGGGGGCGAAGGCAATCAGCCCCAGCATTTT
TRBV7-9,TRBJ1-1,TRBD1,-,CASSRSGGETEAFF,TGTGCCAGCAGCCGATCAGGGGGCGAAACTGAAGCTTTCTTT
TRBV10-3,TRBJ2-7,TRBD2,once,CAITSGGAWEQYF,TGTGCCATCACTAGCGGGGGGGCCTGGGAGCAGTACTTC
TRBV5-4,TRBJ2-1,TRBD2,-,CASSSDLGGDNEQFF,TGTGCCAGCAGCTCCGACTTGGGAGGGGACAATGAGCAGTTCTTC
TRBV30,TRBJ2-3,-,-,CAWSAEFILTDTQYF,TGTGCCTGGAGTGCCGAATTCATACTCACAGATACGCAGTATTTT
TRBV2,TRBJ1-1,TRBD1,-,CASSTRQGTEAFF,TGTGCCAGCAGTACCCGACAGGGCACTGAAGCTTTCTTT
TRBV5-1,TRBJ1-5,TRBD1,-,CASSWGQGAQPQHF,TGCGCCAGCAGCTGGGGACAGGGCGCTCAGCCCCAGCATTTT
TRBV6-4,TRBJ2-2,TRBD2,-,CASSEFGTTAGELFF,TGTGCCAGCAGTGAATTCGGGACTACCGCCGGGGAGCTGTTTTTT
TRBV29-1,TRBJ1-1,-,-,CSVVPPQGQNTEAFF,TGCAGCGTTGTGCCCCCCCAGGGACAGAACACTGAAGCTTTCTTT
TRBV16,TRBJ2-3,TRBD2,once,CASSQEPRGVTDTQYF,TGTGCCAGCAGCCAAGAACCGCGGGGGGTCACAGATACGCAGTATTTT
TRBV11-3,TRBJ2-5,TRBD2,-,CASTQRGAQETQYF,TGTGCCAGCACCCAGCGGGGGGCGCAAGAGACCCAGTACTTC
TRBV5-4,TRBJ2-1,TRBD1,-,CASRSGQDSYNEQFF,TGTGCCAGCAGGTCGGGACAGGACTCCTACAATGAGCAGTTCTTC
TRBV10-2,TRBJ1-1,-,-,CASRGGDTEAFF,TGCGCCAGTCGAGGCGGGGACACTGAAGCTTTCTTT
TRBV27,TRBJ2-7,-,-,CASSVGAVESYEQYF,TGTGCCAGCAGCGTGGGGGCTGTGGAGTCCTACGAGCAGTACTTC
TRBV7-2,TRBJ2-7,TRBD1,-,CASSFRGTGGRHEQYF,TGTGCCAGCAGCTTCCGGGGGACAGGGGGCCGTCACGAGCAGTACTTC
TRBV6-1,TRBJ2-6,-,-,CASSAGGLTGANVLTF,TGTGCCAGCAGTGCCGGGGGGCTAACTGGGGCCAACGTCCTGACTTTC
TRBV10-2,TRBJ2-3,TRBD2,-,CASSERGGGETDTQYF,TGCGCCAGCAGTGAGAGAGGCGGGGGGGAAACAGATACGCAGTATTTT
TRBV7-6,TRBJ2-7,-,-,CASTPGEDSYEQYF,TGTGCCAGCACCCCGGGGGAGGACTCCTACGAGCAGTACTTC
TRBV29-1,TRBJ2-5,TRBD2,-,CSVVLRRGVQETQYF,TGCAGCGTTGTTTTGCGGCGGGGGGTCCAAGAGACCCAGTACTTC
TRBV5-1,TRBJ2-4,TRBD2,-,CASSYAGENIQYF,TGCGCCAGCAGCTACGCGGGGGAGAACATTCAGTACTTC
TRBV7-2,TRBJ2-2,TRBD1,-,CASSPMTGGTGELFF,TGTGCCAGCAGCCCAATGACAGGGGGCACCGGGGAGCTGTTTTTT
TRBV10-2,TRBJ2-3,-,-,CASSESPGTASTQDTQYF,TGCGCCAGCAGTGAGAGCCCCGGGACTGCCTCCACACAGGATACGCAGTATTTT
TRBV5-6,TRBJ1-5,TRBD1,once,CASSLVDREDQPQHF,TGTGCCAGCAGCTTGGTCGACAGGGAGGATCAGCCCCAGCATTTT
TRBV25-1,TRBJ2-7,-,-,CASRDSYEQYF,TGTGCCAGCAGGGACAGTTACGAGCAGTACTTC
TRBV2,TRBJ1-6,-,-,CASKRESPGSPLHF,TGTGCCAGCAAACGGGAATCCCCGGGTTCACCCCTCCACTTT